Listed here are 23 T cell receptor beta chains from one sample, sequenced in a study of T cell repertoires in cytomegalovirus infection. From the reads, TCRdb called clonotypes with MiXCR, one entry per CDR3 protein. The sample carries around 900,000 distinct CDR3 sequences, 25% to 40% recorded once. Their antigen targets remain unknown. The source was cultured CD8+ T cells from PBMCs, collected from culture after CMV antigen stimulation. The receptors here all came from a human donor in good health (CMV status not recorded). Some clones in this sample may be carry-over from other donors' samples.

In this sample, this clonotype turned up a few times. The chain couples TRBV29-1 to TRBJ2-3; the D gene is possibly TRBD2 (5 bases). Germline values: CDR1 SQVTM, CDR2 ANQGSEA. V gave up 8 bases and J gave up 6 bases, with 18 bases separating them. This CDR3 region has 13 residues. The CDR3 loop is CSLWAPDFDTQYF. CDR3 in DNA: TGCAGCCTCTGGGCCCCGGACTTCGATACGCAGTATTTT.

V and J are TRBV7-9 and TRBJ2-2; D possibly uses TRBD1 or TRBD2 (5 bases each). The CDR3 sequence is 15 residues long. CDR1 and CDR2 from the germline V gene are SEHNR and FQNEAQ (reference sequence). With 6 bases removed from V and 6 bases from J, the gap between germline ends came to 17 bases. In DNA, the CDR3 is TGTGCCAGCAGGGGACCGCTGAGGGGTCCCGGGGAGCTGTTTTTT. It is translated as CASRGPLRGPGELFF.

The chain carries TRBV5-4 and TRBJ1-2; D gene uncertain. V dropped 0 bases and J dropped 5 bases, with 11 bases sitting between them. Per germline, CDR1 SGHNT and CDR2 YYREEE (reference sequence). The CDR3 extends over 14 amino acids. The DNA of the CDR3 is TGTGCCAGCAGCTTGGGAGCAGAAAATTATGGCTACACCTTC. This sequence encodes CASSLGAENYGYTF. Variable domain in full (rest from reference TRBV5-4 and TRBJ1-2): ETGVTQSPTHLIKTRGQQVTLRCSSQSGHNTVSWYQQALGQGPQFIFQYYREEENGRGNFPPRFSGLQFPNYSSELNVNALELDDSALYLCASSLGAENYGYTFGSGTRLTVV.

This clonotype was seen at least ten times. DNA of the CDR3: TGTGCCACCAGAACGTCTGGCGGGGGGGCCCTGAATGAGCAGTTCTTC. Amino acid sequence: CATRTSGGGALNEQFF. This chain connects TRBV24-1 to TRBJ2-1; TRBD2 agrees at 9 bases. Looked up from germline, CDR1 is KGHDR and CDR2 is SFDVKD. The junction had 13 bases not matched to a gene; V was cut back by 7 bases and J by 7 bases. The CDR3 runs to 16 residues.

This clonotype has ten or more counts. The rearrangement uses TRBV7-6 and TRBJ2-5, with D uncertain. V was pared by 1 base and J by 2 bases, with 8 bases between. The CDR3 consists of 14 residues. From germline, CDR1 is SGHVS and CDR2 FNYEAQ. Here the CDR3 reads CASSLEWLQETQYF. The DNA for the CDR3 is TGTGCCAGCAGCTTAGAATGGCTTCAAGAGACCCAGTACTTC.

This chain joins TRBV4-1 and TRBJ1-1; perhaps TRBD1 as D (5 bases). The CDR3 spans 14 residues. Per germline, CDR1 MGHRA and CDR2 YSYEKL. The V gene lost 1 base and the J gene lost 4 bases, with 10 bases spanning the gap. The CDR3, as DNA: TGCGCCAGCAGCCAAGTTTCGGGGGGCACTGAAGCTTTCTTT. The encoded protein is CASSQVSGGTEAFF.

This rearrangement joins TRBV4-1 to TRBJ2-7; tentative D call: TRBD2 (5 bases). The V gene lost 0 bases and the J gene lost 1 base, with 10 bases spanning the gap. In germline, CDR1 is MGHRA, CDR2 YSYEKL. The CDR3 extends over 15 amino acids. The CDR3 protein is CASSQERGPSYEQYF. The CDR3 DNA is TGCGCCAGCAGCCAAGAAAGAGGGCCTTCCTACGAGCAGTACTTC.

This clonotype came up many times. The rearrangement links TRBV7-9 to TRBJ2-7; 9 nucleotides align to TRBD2. Germline V CDR1 and CDR2: SEHNR, FQNEAQ (reference sequence). CDR3 length equals 17 residues. The V gene end was trimmed by 5 bases and the J gene end by 2 bases; junction bases not matched to a gene: 13. The CDR3 loop reads CASSPSRSSGVTYEQYV. The CDR3 DNA reads TGTGCCAGCAGCCCCTCACGGTCTAGCGGGGTTACCTACGAGCAGTACGTC.

The chain has TRBV7-6 and TRBJ2-4; no firm D call. Germline lookup yields CDR1 SGHVS and CDR2 FNYEAQ. The CDR3 extends over 16 amino acids. Trimming took off 2 bases at V and 2 bases at J, with 13 bases between the two ends. The CDR3 sequence: CASSLPGLKTKNIQYF. CDR3 in DNA: TGTGCCAGCAGCTTACCCGGGTTGAAGACCAAAAACATTCAGTACTTC. The variable domain in full, completed from reference TRBV7-6 and TRBJ2-4, reads GAGVSQSPRYKVTKRGQDVALRCDPISGHVSLYWYRQALGQGPEFLTYFNYEAQQDKSGLPNDRFSAERPEGSISTLTIQRTEQRDSAMYRCASSLPGLKTKNIQYFGAGTRLSVL.

The chain joins TRBV6-4 to TRBJ1-1; TRBD1 is a possible D gene (6 bases). Per germline, CDR1 MRHNA and CDR2 SNTAGT. CDR3 length: 13 residues. V lost 5 bases and J 4 bases, leaving 11 bases between the germline ends. The CDR3 DNA sequence: TGTGCCAGCAGTTACGACAGGACCACTGAAGCTTTCTTT. It specifies CASSYDRTTEAFF.

This clonotype is a singleton in its sample. This chain connects TRBV4-3 to TRBJ2-5; D call uncertain. The CDR3 spans 14 residues. The V end was cut by 1 base, the J end by 5 bases, with 11 bases between. Germline CDR1 LGHNA, CDR2 YSLEER. CDR3 coding DNA: TGCGCCAGCAGCCAAGGGACCTATGGGGAGACCCAGTACTTC. Translation gives CASSQGTYGETQYF.

This rearrangement joins TRBV27 to TRBJ2-1; a weak D match, TRBD2 (5 bases). Trimming pared 6 bases from V and 0 bases from J, leaving 15 bases between. The CDR3 is made up of 16 amino acids. CDR1 and CDR2 from the germline V gene are MNHEY and SMNVEV (reference sequence). The CDR3: CASSQPSGLSYNEQFF. DNA of the CDR3: TGTGCCAGCAGCCAACCCAGCGGTCTCTCCTACAATGAGCAGTTCTTC.

This sequence joins TRBV20-1 and TRBJ1-2; D is perhaps TRBD1 (6 bases). The germline V and J ends were trimmed by 5 bases and 8 bases, with 27 bases remaining between them. The CDR3 has 16 residues. The V gene's germline CDR1 is DFQATT and CDR2 SNEGSKA (reference sequence). The CDR3 DNA reads as TGCAGTGCTCAAAGTGGGGCGACAGGCCTCGAGGGGGGCTACACCTTC. Its protein product is CSAQSGATGLEGGYTF.

The chain recombines TRBV6-5 with TRBJ2-1; TRBD2 matches 9 bases. Germline assignment: CDR1 MNHEY and CDR2 SVGAGI. CDR3 length: 17 amino acids. V lost 0 bases to trimming and J lost 6 bases; unmatched junction nucleotides: 9. CDR3 region: CASSYSGGGGARNEQFF. CDR3 in DNA: TGTGCCAGCAGTTACTCAGGGGGCGGGGGGGCCCGCAATGAGCAGTTCTTC.

At least ten counts were recorded for this clonotype. The gene calls are TRBV7-2 and TRBJ2-1; the match to TRBD2 covers 9 bases. With V trimmed by 1 base and J by 2 bases, 15 bases remained unmatched. Germline V gene sequence: CDR1 SGHTA, CDR2 FQGNSA. The CDR3 has 20 amino acids. As DNA, the CDR3 is TGTGCCAGCAGCTTAGAGAGTAGCGGGGGAGCAATGGGACCCTACAATGAGCAGTTCTTC. Its translation: CASSLESSGGAMGPYNEQFF. Supplemented by reference TRBV7-2 and TRBJ2-1, the full variable domain reads GAGVSQSPSNKVTEKGKDVELRCDPISGHTALYWYRQSLGQGLEFLIYFQGNSAPDKSGLPSDRFSAERTGGSVSTLTIQRTQQEDSAVYLCASSLESSGGAMGPYNEQFFGPGTRLTVL.

This clonotype was counted only a few times. This chain uses TRBV19 with TRBJ2-1; D is possibly TRBD1 (7 bases). This CDR3 is built from 16 residues. Germline-derived CDR1 and CDR2 are LNHDA and SQIVND (reference sequence). V shed 3 bases and J shed 8 bases, with 20 bases lying between them. The CDR3 sequence is CASSMGFGRGVYEQFF. CDR3 DNA: TGTGCCAGTAGTATGGGTTTTGGCAGGGGGGTCTATGAGCAGTTCTTC.

This chain joins TRBV20-1 and TRBJ1-1, with 7 bases aligning to TRBD1. The trim removed 0 bases at V and 8 bases at J, leaving 6 bases unmatched. The CDR3 runs 13 residues. In germline, CDR1 is DFQATT, CDR2 SNEGSKA (reference sequence). The CDR3 DNA is TGCAGTGCTAGAGATCGAGAAGGGGGCGAAGCTTTCTTT. Residues: CSARDREGGEAFF.

This clonotype showed up just a few times. The chain employs TRBV12-3 or TRBV12-4 and TRBJ2-5, with a tentative D call TRBD1 (5 bases). The germline V and J ends were trimmed by 8 bases and 5 bases, with 15 bases remaining between them. The CDR3 is made up of 13 amino acids. This CDR3 reads CASAHGAWETQYF. The CDR3 DNA reads TGTGCCAGCGCCCATGGGGCGTGGGAGACCCAGTACTTC.

The J gene is TRBJ1-4, the V gene TRBV6-2 or TRBV6-3; D is unresolved. The germline V and J ends were trimmed by 6 bases and 1 base, with 27 bases remaining between them. There are 20 residues in the CDR3. Germline assignment: CDR1 MNHEY and CDR2 SVGEGT. CDR3 loop: CASSWRPERTLLVTNEKLFF. The CDR3 coding sequence is TGTGCCAGCAGCTGGAGGCCCGAAAGGACTCTACTGGTAACTAATGAAAAACTGTTTTTT.

The V gene is TRBV19, the J gene TRBJ1-2; tentatively, D is TRBD1 (5 bases). The CDR3 contains 16 residues. V was shortened by 3 bases and J by 8 bases, with 22 bases between the two germline ends. Germline loops: CDR1 LNHDA, CDR2 SQIVND (reference sequence). The DNA of the CDR3 is TGTGCCAGTAGTATTGAAGCAGACAGTTGGATGGAAGGCTACACCTTC. Residues: CASSIEADSWMEGYTF.

This clonotype came up many times. This chain uses TRBV7-8 with TRBJ1-1, with TRBD1 matching 9 bases. The CDR3 spans 16 residues. V shed 6 bases and J 4 bases; nucleotides not matched to a gene: 12. Germline CDR1 and CDR2: SGHVS and FQNEAQ. The DNA for the CDR3 is TGTGCCAGCAGTCAGTATCGCGACAGGGGGACCACTGAAGCTTTCTTT. This codes for CASSQYRDRGTTEAFF.

V and J are TRBV24-1 and TRBJ1-1; D gene ambiguous. V was clipped by 2 bases and J by 4 bases, with 10 bases between them. The CDR3 runs 14 residues. Per germline, CDR1 KGHDR and CDR2 SFDVKD. The CDR3 bases are TGTGCCACCAGTGATTCTCGTCGGAGCACTGAAGCTTTCTTT. It codes for CATSDSRRSTEAFF.

The chain couples TRBV24-1 to TRBJ2-2; no firm D call. The V and J ends lost 5 bases and 0 bases respectively, with 3 bases between them. The CDR3 totals 13 residues. In germline, CDR1 is KGHDR, CDR2 SFDVKD. The CDR3 loop reads CATSGSNTGELFF. The CDR3 DNA reads TGTGCCACCAGTGGGTCGAACACCGGGGAGCTGTTTTTT.